The clone carrying this T cell receptor (beta chain) was recorded only once. Only in-frame clones appear in the TCRdb table, and some are missing; sequencing was by immunoSEQ multiplex PCR. Of roughly 160,000 clones listed, 82% were seen once; the top ten hold 15% to 20%. These data belong to a study of blood T cell repertoires in COVID-19. Study in general: Both acute and convalescent COVID-19 samples were obtained from the United States, Italy and Spain. From T cells, B-cell-depleted T cells, or PBMCs came the material, which was cDNA or gDNA.

Sequenced sample: PBMCs or T cells enriched from blood (not recorded which). The TCR was taken from a man aged 55-75 years who had recovered from COVID-19.

The CDR3 sequence is CASSAQTGIGYEQYF. CDR3 bases: TGTGCCAGCAGCGCACAGACAGGGATCGGGTACGAGCAGTACTTC. The rearrangement joins TRBV2 to TRBJ2-7, with 7 bases aligning to TRBD1. The ends lost 6 bases at V and 4 bases at J; junction bases unmatched: 12. This CDR3 comprises 15 residues. The germline CDR1 and CDR2 sequences are SNHLY and FYNNEI.